This T cell receptor beta chain stems from a study of identical twins. Study findings and constraints: Within beta out-of-frame sequences, the excess sharing observed between twins was weaker.

The CDR3 runs to 15 residues. Germline CDR1 reads SGHTA; CDR2 reads FQGNSA. V shed 5 bases, J shed 5 bases, and the junction held 9 bases outside the gene matches. This clonotype was observed many times. Antigen unknown. MiXCR was run by TCRdb on the 5' RACE reads, yielding one entry per CDR3 protein. The sample lists fewer than 350,000 distinct CDR3 sequences, more than 6.5% seen once, with 2% to 2.5% in the top ten. These data were also reused for a study on yellow fever vaccine responses in identical twins. As that report states: After vaccination, twins' T cell response reportedly seemed partly convergent, partly personalized.

The genes are TRBV7-2 and TRBJ2-1; 7 bases align to TRBD2. The sequencing sample was made of memory (CD45RO+) T cells sorted from blood. This receptor was identified in a woman between 18 and 30 years old in good health. The CDR3 region is CASSQPGRGNNEQFF. In nucleotides, the CDR3 is TGTGCCAGCAGCCAGCCCGGGCGGGGGAACAATGAGCAGTTCTTC.